This TCR beta chain was recorded in a study of CD8+ T cells in alopecia areata. Study context: Treated patients swallowed 5 to 10 mg of oral tofacitinib twice daily. Tofacitinib was given for 6 to 18 months, then stopped for 6 months.

Germline CDR1 reads SGHTA; CDR2 reads FQGNSA. CDR3 length: 15 residues. The V end was cut by 1 base, the J end by 2 bases, with 11 bases between. Study results and limitations: Normal skin's resident alphabeta T cells are also sequenced in scalp samples.

RNA was extracted and reverse transcribed into cDNA as the sequencing template. The table came from immunoSEQ multiplex PCR; TCRdb's copy has only in-frame clones and leaves some out. The repertoire has 140,000 to 150,000 clones, around three fifths of them found once; the top ten carry 5% to 7.5%. T lymphocytes (CD4+ and CD8+) were sorted from PBMCs. This clone showed up just once. As yet, its antigen is unknown. This material consisted of CD4+ T cells sorted from blood, taken at week 0. The V and J genes are TRBV7-2 and TRBJ1-2; the D gene is possibly TRBD1 (6 bases). The receptor's source is a human donor with alopecia areata. The CDR3 DNA sequence: TGTGCCAGCAGCTTAGTAGGGGGAGAGAACTATGGCTACACCTTC. Protein sequence: CASSLVGGENYGYTF.